The 29 T cell receptor beta chains presented below share a single source sample, sequenced in a study of regulatory T cells. Primers: 52 TRBV forward and 13 TRBJ reverse. Sequencing used immunoSEQ multiplex PCR; TCRdb keeps in-frame clones, though not all of them. The table records 20,000 to 25,000 clones, 80% to 95% of them present only once. The sequenced sample consisted of CD8+ T cells sorted from blood. Source of these receptors: a child aged 2-9 years with CD3G deficiency.

The V gene is TRBV21-1, the J gene TRBJ2-1; no DNA check was done on the table's D call, TRBD2. TRBV21-1 is a pseudogene locus. This CDR3 is 16 amino acids long. The CDR3, as DNA: TGTGCCAGCAGCAAGGCGGTAGCGGGAGGAGGGGATGAGCAGTTCTTC. This gives the protein CASSKAVAGGGDEQFF.

V and J are TRBV6-1 and TRBJ2-7; D might be TRBD1 (5 bases). Germline V gene data show CDR1 as MNHNS and CDR2 as SASEGT. V shed 6 bases and J shed 3 bases, with 12 bases lying between them. The CDR3 runs to 13 residues. CDR3 sequence reads: CASSRTPHYEQYF. CDR3 DNA: TGTGCCAGCAGCCGGACACCCCACTACGAGCAGTACTTC.

CDR3 nucleotides: TGTGCCAGCAGTACTAAGGGACTAGCGGGAGGGTCCTACGAGCAGTACTTC. It encodes CASSTKGLAGGSYEQYF. The J gene is TRBJ2-7, the V gene TRBV28; 16 nucleotides line up with TRBD2. Trimming cost V 5 bases and J 1 base; bases outside gene matches: 5. In germline, CDR1 is MDHEN, CDR2 SYDVKM. CDR3 size: 17 residues.

The rearrangement links TRBV19 to TRBJ1-1; 7 bases map to TRBD1. The V and J ends lost 5 bases and 4 bases, in that order; junction bases with no gene match: 4. Germline lookup yields CDR1 LNHDA and CDR2 SQIVND (reference sequence). CDR3 length: 13 amino acids. This CDR3 is CASSAAGGTEAFF. In nucleotides, the CDR3 is TGTGCCAGTAGTGCCGCAGGGGGCACTGAAGCTTTCTTT.

V is TRBV28 and J is TRBJ1-2; 7 bases line up with TRBD1. V was pared by 2 bases and J by 6 bases, with 9 bases of the junction left unmatched. Per germline, CDR1 MDHEN and CDR2 SYDVKM. The CDR3 loop spans 15 amino acids. The CDR3, as DNA: TGTGCCAGCAGTTTAGTTGAAGGGGGCGATGATGGCTACACCTTC. Translation: CASSLVEGGDDGYTF.

In this sample, this clone turned up once. This CDR3 is CASSNRDSPYGYMLYTF. DNA of the CDR3: TGTGCCAGCAGTAATCGGGACAGCCCCTATGGCTACATGCTATACACCTTC. V usage is TRBV28 and J usage is TRBJ1-2, with 7 bases identical to TRBD1. Per the germline V gene, CDR1 is MDHEN and CDR2 is SYDVKM. The trim removed 5 bases at V and 11 bases at J, leaving 23 bases unmatched. This CDR3 region has 17 residues.

This clone was counted a single time. The chain couples TRBV28 to TRBJ2-1; the match to TRBD2 covers 10 bases. Per germline, CDR1 MDHEN and CDR2 SYDVKM. CDR3 length: 18 amino acids. The J segment lost 5 bases and the V segment lost 6 bases, leaving 16 bases of the junction unmatched. For the CDR3, the DNA is TGTGCCAGCAGCTCCTCTACCCCAGCGGGAGGGCCAAACAATGAGCAGTTCTTC. Translation: CASSSSTPAGGPNNEQFF.

The J gene is TRBJ2-7, the V gene TRBV6-1, with D possibly being TRBD1 (5 bases). Germline V gives CDR1 MNHNS, CDR2 SASEGT. The CDR3 consists of 13 residues. Trimming removed 1 base at V and 5 bases at J, with 9 bases between. The CDR3 loop is CASSEEPGNEQYF. In DNA, the CDR3 is TGTGCCAGCAGTGAAGAACCAGGGAACGAGCAGTACTTC.

The chain is built from TRBV19 and TRBJ2-5, with a possible D match to TRBD1 (5 bases). The germline CDR1 and CDR2 sequences are LNHDA and SQIVND (reference sequence). CDR3 size: 13 residues. Trimming left V 3 bases short and J 7 bases short, with 12 bases between. Here the CDR3 reads CASSIDSFGTQYF. In nucleotides, the CDR3 is TGTGCCAGTAGTATTGACAGTTTCGGGACCCAGTACTTC.

This chain uses TRBV7-9 with TRBJ2-1, with 10 bases identical to TRBD1. Germline assignment: CDR1 SEHNR and CDR2 FQNEAQ (reference sequence). The CDR3 runs 16 residues. Trimming cost V 3 bases and J 9 bases; bases outside gene matches: 11. In DNA form, the CDR3 reads TGTGCCAGCAGCTTTACCGGGACAGGGGAAGGCTTTGAGCAGTTCTTC. Protein product: CASSFTGTGEGFEQFF.

The chain couples TRBV27 to TRBJ1-4; D perhaps matches TRBD1 (5 bases). This CDR3 is 15 amino acids long. Per the germline V gene, CDR1 is MNHEY and CDR2 is SMNVEV (reference sequence). V lost 5 bases and J lost 7, with 17 bases in between. The CDR3 nucleotides are TGTGCCAGCAGTCCAACCGGGACCTGGGGTGAAAAACTGTTTTTT. As protein: CASSPTGTWGEKLFF.

The chain links TRBV20-1 to TRBJ1-2; D not resolved. V was pared by 0 bases and J by 4 bases, with 3 bases between. The CDR3 contains 11 residues. Germline V gives CDR1 DFQATT, CDR2 SNEGSKA (reference sequence). Here the CDR3 DNA reads TGCAGTGCTAGAGACCCCTATGGCTACACCTTC. It is translated as CSARDPYGYTF.

The rearrangement joins TRBV28 to TRBJ2-3, with a weak D call TRBD1 (6 bases). Germline loops: CDR1 MDHEN, CDR2 SYDVKM. Trimming stripped 2 bases from V and 4 bases from J, with 19 bases between. The CDR3 length is 17 residues. The CDR3 is CASSLVSRAPGADTQYF. In nucleotides, the CDR3 is TGTGCCAGCAGTTTAGTGTCTCGAGCCCCAGGGGCAGATACGCAGTATTTT.

The V and J genes are TRBV28 and TRBJ2-7, with 10 bases identical to TRBD2. The CDR3 loop spans 14 amino acids. CDR1 and CDR2 (germline): MDHEN, SYDVKM. J was trimmed by 6 bases and V by 4 bases; bases with no gene match: 6. The CDR3 protein is CASSSSAGGGEQYF. The CDR3 DNA is TGTGCCAGCAGTTCCTCAGCGGGAGGGGGCGAGCAGTACTTC.

The chain recombines TRBV7-3 with TRBJ1-2; D unclear. This CDR3 region has 13 residues. Germline CDR1 reads SGHTA; CDR2 reads FQGTGA. V shed 5 bases and J shed 2 bases, with 9 bases lying between them. The CDR3 DNA reads as TGTGCCAGCAGCCACCGATCCAACTATGGCTACACCTTC. Translation gives CASSHRSNYGYTF.

The chain combines TRBV5-1 with TRBJ2-6; 13 nucleotides match TRBD2. This CDR3 contains 19 residues. In germline, CDR1 is SGHRS, CDR2 YFSETQ. Losses at the gene ends were 0 bases for V and 3 bases for J; bases not matched to a gene: 6. The CDR3 nucleotides read TGCGCCAGCAGCTTGGGACTAGCGGGAGGCCCACTTGGGGCCAACGTCCTGACTTTC. This gives the protein CASSLGLAGGPLGANVLTF. The full variable domain, rest sourced from reference TRBV5-1 and TRBJ2-6, is KAGVTQTPRYLIKTRGQQVTLSCSPISGHRSVSWYQQTPGQGLQFLFEYFSETQRNKGNFPGRFSGRQFSNSRSEMNVSTLELGDSALYLCASSLGLAGGPLGANVLTFGAGSRLTVL.

The V call is TRBV5-5, the J call TRBJ2-7; TRBD1 matches at 7 bases. CDR1 SGHKS and CDR2 YYEKEE come from the germline V gene (reference sequence). This CDR3 region has 13 residues. V trimming: 5 bases; J trimming: 6 bases; junction bases outside the gene matches: 8. CDR3 coding DNA: TGTGCCAGCAGGGAAACAGGGGCCGGCGAGCAGTACTTC. Its protein is CASRETGAGEQYF.

The chain recombines TRBV6-1 with TRBJ1-2; D not certain. Germline V CDR1 and CDR2: MNHNS, SASEGT. This CDR3 comprises 15 residues. Deletions cut 7 bases from V and 5 bases from J, with 20 bases between. CDR3 DNA sequence: TGTGCCAGCACAACGTTGGATGGGTTAGGGTATGGCTACACCTTC. Amino acids: CASTTLDGLGYGYTF.

The V gene is TRBV6-6, the J gene TRBJ1-1; D may be TRBD1 (6 bases). The CDR3 contains 15 residues. V lost 6 bases to trimming and J lost 3 bases, with 17 bases between them. CDR1 MNHNY and CDR2 SVGAGI come from the germline V gene (reference sequence). CDR3 DNA: TGTGCCAGCAGGCGCAACCCTTCAGGGGACACTGAAGCTTTCTTT. This encodes CASRRNPSGDTEAFF.

The V gene is TRBV28, the J gene TRBJ2-1, with a tentative D call TRBD1 (5 bases). CDR1 is MDHEN, CDR2 SYDVKM, per germline. The CDR3 length is 14 residues. The V end lost 5 bases, the J end lost 9 bases, and 17 bases lay between the germline ends. As DNA, the CDR3 is TGTGCCAGCAGTGTACTGCAGGGTTCGGGTGAGCAGTTCTTC. Its translation: CASSVLQGSGEQFF.

This clone has just a few counts. The V and J genes are TRBV7-8 and TRBJ2-3; the match to TRBD2 covers 11 bases. This CDR3 is 16 amino acids long. Germline CDR1 and CDR2: SGHVS and FQNEAQ. Trimming cost V 1 base and J 3 bases; bases outside gene matches: 3. For the CDR3, the DNA is TGTGCCAGCAGCTTAGGACTAGCGGGACCAACAGATACGCAGTATTTT. It yields the protein CASSLGLAGPTDTQYF.

The chain has TRBV21-1 and TRBJ2-1; the listed D gene, TRBD2, was not tested against the DNA. TRBV21-1 represents a pseudogene. CDR3 length: 16 amino acids. CDR3 DNA: TGTGCCAGCAGCTTGGGACTAGCGGGAGGGGGGAATGAGCAGTTCTTC. This sequence encodes CASSLGLAGGGNEQFF.

The gene calls are TRBV27 and TRBJ2-5, with D possibly TRBD1 on 5 matching bases. CDR3 length: 13 residues. Germline V gene lookup returns CDR1 MNHEY and CDR2 SMNVEV (reference sequence). Trimming took 6 bases from V and 2 from J, leaving 10 bases between them. CDR3 amino acids: CASRPPGQETQYF. CDR3 DNA sequence: TGTGCCAGCAGACCCCCAGGGCAAGAGACCCAGTACTTC.

The chain employs TRBV7-9 and TRBJ2-7, with a possible D match to TRBD2 (6 bases). Germline V gives CDR1 SEHNR, CDR2 FQNEAQ (reference sequence). The CDR3 extends over 14 amino acids. Trimming shortened V by 4 bases and J by 5 bases, and 15 bases separated the two germline ends. CDR3 DNA: TGTGCCAGCAGCTCCCAGCGGGTCCCCGACGAGCAGTACTTC. Its protein is CASSSQRVPDEQYF.

The genes are TRBV28 and TRBJ1-4; D call uncertain. The CDR3 has 14 amino acids. Germline CDR1 reads MDHEN; CDR2 reads SYDVKM. V dropped 6 bases and J dropped 3 bases, with 11 bases sitting between them. The CDR3 sequence: CASSVLSSNEKLFF. The CDR3 DNA reads TGTGCCAGCAGCGTACTGTCGTCTAATGAAAAACTGTTTTTT.

This chain uses TRBV27 with TRBJ2-7; possibly TRBD2 for D (6 bases). Per the germline V gene, CDR1 is MNHEY and CDR2 is SMNVEV (reference sequence). The CDR3 sequence is 14 residues long. V was shortened by 5 bases and J by 3 bases, with 14 bases between the two germline ends. CDR3 in DNA: TGTGCCAGCAGTCCTCGGGGAGGCCTCTACGAGCAGTACTTC. It translates to CASSPRGGLYEQYF.

This chain connects TRBV28 to TRBJ1-5; D possibly corresponds to TRBD1 (5 bases). CDR3 length: 12 amino acids. The ends were cut back, 7 bases at V and 4 bases at J, with 8 bases in the middle. Per germline, CDR1 MDHEN and CDR2 SYDVKM. The CDR3 loop reads CASTAGNQPQHF. CDR3 in DNA: TGTGCCAGCACAGCAGGGAATCAGCCCCAGCATTTT.

The chain carries TRBV28 and TRBJ2-7; the D is unclear. Trimming took 4 bases from V and 3 from J, leaving 28 bases between them. This CDR3 contains 19 residues. From germline, CDR1 is MDHEN and CDR2 SYDVKM. CDR3 nucleotides: TGTGCCAGCAGTTCCCACTCGGGCCGCACTCTAAGTCTAAACTACGAGCAGTACTTC. Amino acids: CASSSHSGRTLSLNYEQYF.

V gene TRBV7-8 combines with J gene TRBJ2-3, with D tentatively TRBD1 or TRBD2 (5 bases each). Deletions cut 1 base from V and 2 bases from J, with 10 bases between. Germline CDR1 and CDR2: SGHVS and FQNEAQ. The CDR3 has 15 residues. The CDR3 coding sequence is TGTGCCAGCAGCTTAGACCAGGGAGCCACAGATACGCAGTATTTT. Translating it yields CASSLDQGATDTQYF. Together with reference TRBV7-8 and TRBJ2-3, the CDR3 gives the full variable domain: GAGVSQSPRYKVAKRGQDVALRCDPISGHVSLFWYQQALGQGPEFLTYFQNEAQLDKSGLPSDRFFAERPEGSVSTLKIQRTQQEDSAVYLCASSLDQGATDTQYFGPGTRLTVL.